The 31 T cell receptor beta chains reported below all come from one sample, sequenced in a study of cytomegalovirus exposure and HLA in healthy donors. In the PCR, 60 Vbeta and 13 Jbeta primers were used. Assay used: immunoSEQ multiplex PCR; TCRdb lists only in-frame clones, some missing. The sample lists around 120,000 clones, about 80% occurring once. Sequences were obtained from PBMCs. The receptors shown here come from a girl aged 2 to 9 in good health and CMV-seronegative.

V is TRBV28 and J is TRBJ2-5, with TRBD2 matching 7 bases. J was trimmed by 3 bases and V by 4 bases; bases with no gene match: 2. The CDR3 contains 13 residues. Germline V gene lookup returns CDR1 MDHEN and CDR2 SYDVKM. The CDR3 DNA reads as TGTGCCAGCAGTTATGGGGGGGAAGAGACCCAGTACTTC. Translated, it gives CASSYGGEETQYF.

The chain couples TRBV19 to TRBJ2-3; 9 bases align to TRBD2. CDR1 and CDR2 (germline): LNHDA, SQIVND (reference sequence). This CDR3 spans 15 amino acids. V lost 7 bases to trimming and J lost 0 bases; unmatched junction nucleotides: 5. The CDR3 DNA is TGTGCCAGTAAGACTAGCGGAGCTAGCACAGATACGCAGTATTTT. Translated, it gives CASKTSGASTDTQYF.

The rearrangement joins TRBV7-7 to TRBJ1-4; 7 positions match TRBD1. From germline, CDR1 is SSHAT and CDR2 FNYEAQ (reference sequence). There are 15 residues in the CDR3. The ends lost 1 base at V and 5 bases at J; junction bases unmatched: 4. In DNA form, the CDR3 reads TGTGCCAGCAGCTTAGGTGCAGGGGGGAATGAAAAACTGTTTTTT. Translating gives CASSLGAGGNEKLFF.

V usage is TRBV2 and J usage is TRBJ1-2, with D perhaps TRBD1 (6 bases). Germline CDR1 reads SNHLY; CDR2 reads FYNNEI. The V end lost 7 bases, the J end lost 9 bases, and 24 bases lay between the germline ends. The CDR3 runs 15 residues. The DNA for the CDR3 is TGTGCCAGCATTATAGAAGGGGGATCTAGAGTTAGCTACACCTTC. Its translation is CASIIEGGSRVSYTF.

J is TRBJ1-1 and V is TRBV5-1, with 9 bases lining up with TRBD1. Germline CDR1 reads SGHRS; CDR2 reads YFSETQ. Losses at the gene ends were 4 bases for V and 4 bases for J; bases not matched to a gene: 8. The CDR3 has 15 amino acids. CDR3 sequence: CASSPGQGGSTEAFF. CDR3 bases: TGCGCCAGCAGCCCGGGACAGGGAGGAAGCACTGAAGCTTTCTTT.

V usage is TRBV4-3 and J usage is TRBJ2-2; D perhaps matches TRBD2 (5 bases). The V end was cut by 1 base, the J end by 6 bases, with 18 bases between. Germline values: CDR1 LGHNA, CDR2 YSLEER. The CDR3 has 17 amino acids. CDR3 sequence (DNA): TGCGCCAGCAGCCAAGTGAGAGGTCGGGGAGCAGCCGGGGAGCTGTTTTTT. Protein: CASSQVRGRGAAGELFF.

The rearrangement uses TRBV12-5 and TRBJ2-7; tentatively, D is TRBD1 (6 bases). The germline V and J ends were trimmed by 0 bases and 6 bases, with 9 bases remaining between them. This CDR3 comprises 13 residues. CDR1 and CDR2 (germline): LGHNT, FRNRAP. The CDR3, as DNA: TGTGCTAGTGGTTTGGTCGGACAGACCGAGCAGTACTTC. Its protein product is CASGLVGQTEQYF.

The rearrangement links TRBV2 to TRBJ1-6; D might be TRBD1 (5 bases). Trimming removed 3 bases at V and 7 bases at J, with 16 bases between. The CDR3 is 16 amino acids. Germline V lookup: CDR1 SNHLY, CDR2 FYNNEI. DNA of the CDR3: TGTGCCAGCAGTGATCAGTCGGTCAGGGTGAATTCACCCCTCCACTTT. This sequence encodes CASSDQSVRVNSPLHF. The complete variable domain, with remaining parts taken from reference TRBV2 and TRBJ1-6, reads EPEVTQTPSHQVTQMGQEVILRCVPISNHLYFYWYRQILGQKVEFLVSFYNNEISEKSEIFDDQFSVERPDGSNFTLKIRSTKLEDSAMYFCASSDQSVRVNSPLHFGNGTRLTVT.

J is TRBJ2-3 and V is TRBV9, with 16 nucleotides matching TRBD2. Germline values: CDR1 SGDLS, CDR2 YYNGEE. CDR3 size: 17 residues. V lost 3 bases to trimming and J lost 1 base; unmatched junction nucleotides: 2. CDR3 protein: CASSGGLAGGGTDTQYF. The CDR3 DNA reads as TGTGCCAGCAGCGGGGGACTAGCGGGAGGGGGCACAGATACGCAGTATTTT.

The V call is TRBV30, the J call TRBJ2-5, with TRBD2 matching 12 bases. The CDR3 length is 15 residues. Trimming removed 2 bases from V and 4 bases from J; junction bases left unmatched: 5. Germline values: CDR1 GTSNPN, CDR2 SVGIG (reference sequence). CDR3 loop: CAWSLLAGGPETQYF. In nucleotides, the CDR3 is TGTGCCTGGAGTCTTCTAGCGGGAGGGCCAGAGACCCAGTACTTC. The full variable domain, with the rest looked up from reference TRBV30 and TRBJ2-5, is SQTIHQWPATLVQPVGSPLSLECTVEGTSNPNLYWYRQAAGRGLQLLFYSVGIGQISSEVPQNLSASRPQDRQFILSSKKLLLSDSGFYLCAWSLLAGGPETQYFGPGTRLLVL.

The gene calls are TRBV6-5 and TRBJ2-5; 9 nucleotides line up with TRBD2. Germline V gene lookup returns CDR1 MNHEY and CDR2 SVGAGI. The V segment lost 4 bases and the J segment 4 bases; nucleotides outside the gene matches: 4. The CDR3 has 14 residues. CDR3 nucleotides: TGTGCCAGCAGTTCTAGCGGGGAAGGAGAGACCCAGTACTTC. Amino acids: CASSSSGEGETQYF.

The genes are TRBV27 and TRBJ2-3, with a weak D call TRBD1 (6 bases). Per germline, CDR1 MNHEY and CDR2 SMNVEV (reference sequence). The CDR3 loop spans 12 amino acids. Trimming removed 6 bases at V and 8 bases at J, with 12 bases between. The CDR3 DNA sequence: TGTGCCAGCAGCGGCCCAGGGGCTACGCAGTATTTT. Protein: CASSGPGATQYF.

This rearrangement joins TRBV6-6 to TRBJ2-1, with D possibly TRBD1 on 5 matching bases. This CDR3 comprises 16 residues. V lost 0 bases and J lost 6, with 15 bases in between. Germline V gene data show CDR1 as MNHNY and CDR2 as SVGAGI (reference sequence). The DNA of the CDR3 is TGTGCCAGCAGTTACTCGGGGCAGTCGGGCACCAATGAGCAGTTCTTC. This sequence encodes CASSYSGQSGTNEQFF.

The chain employs TRBV2 and TRBJ1-5, with unresolved D. Germline-derived CDR1 and CDR2 are SNHLY and FYNNEI. CDR3 length: 15 amino acids. With 0 bases removed from V and 6 bases from J, the gap between germline ends came to 12 bases. As DNA, the CDR3 is TGTGCCAGCAGTGAAGCGCCCCCCTGGGCTCAGCCCCAGCATTTT. This codes for CASSEAPPWAQPQHF.

The gene calls are TRBV30 and TRBJ1-2; weak D call: TRBD1 (6 bases). Germline CDR1 GTSNPN, CDR2 SVGIG (reference sequence). The V gene lost 5 bases and the J gene lost 5 bases, with 9 bases spanning the gap. The CDR3 is made up of 11 amino acids. The DNA of the CDR3 is TGTGCCTGGGGGGGCCTTTATGGCTACACCTTC. Translated, it gives CAWGGLYGYTF.

The chain is built from TRBV4-2 and TRBJ2-3, with D perhaps matching TRBD2 (6 bases). Germline CDR1 reads LGHNA; CDR2 reads YNFKEQ. The CDR3 extends over 17 amino acids. V lost 0 bases and J lost 0, with 13 bases in between. The CDR3 loop reads CASSQDWGAGSTDTQYF. In DNA, the CDR3 is TGTGCCAGCAGCCAAGATTGGGGAGCGGGCAGCACAGATACGCAGTATTTT.

The V and J genes are TRBV5-1 and TRBJ2-1, with D possibly TRBD2 on 6 matching bases. Trimming removed 2 bases at V and 0 bases at J, with 9 bases between. There are 15 residues in the CDR3. The germline CDR1 and CDR2 sequences are SGHRS and YFSETQ. The CDR3 is CASSLVGGSYNEQFF. The CDR3 nucleotides read TGCGCCAGCAGCTTAGTGGGAGGCTCCTACAATGAGCAGTTCTTC.

The CDR3 DNA reads as TGTGCCACCAGCAGTCTGGACAGAGACTACGAGCAGTACTTC. Amino acids: CATSSLDRDYEQYF. The chain employs TRBV15 and TRBJ2-7; perhaps TRBD1 as D (6 bases). CDR3 length: 14 amino acids. From germline, CDR1 is LNHNV and CDR2 YYDKDF (reference sequence). Trimming left V 3 bases short and J 3 bases short, with 12 bases between.

The chain employs TRBV6-5 and TRBJ1-4; a weak D match, TRBD1 (6 bases). CDR3 length equals 15 residues. Germline assignment: CDR1 MNHEY and CDR2 SVGAGI. The V end lost 0 bases, the J end lost 4 bases, and 9 bases lay between the germline ends. CDR3 coding DNA: TGTGCCAGCAGTTACTCGACAGGAATTAATGAAAAACTGTTTTTT. This codes for CASSYSTGINEKLFF.

CDR3 sequence (DNA): TGTGCCAGCAGGGAGCACGGCTTGAACACCGGGGAGCTGTTTTTT. This gives the protein CASREHGLNTGELFF. J is TRBJ2-2 and V is TRBV6-1; D is uncertain. Germline-derived CDR1 and CDR2 are MNHNS and SASEGT. This CDR3 comprises 15 residues. V was cut by 6 bases and J by 1 base, with 12 bases left in between.

V usage is TRBV7-8 and J usage is TRBJ2-1; D is uncertain. From germline, CDR1 is SGHVS and CDR2 FQNEAQ. V was pared by 5 bases and J by 1 base, with 21 bases between. This CDR3 is built from 18 residues. CDR3 coding DNA: TGTGCCAGCAGCATGGATTCGCTAGGATTTTCGTCCTACAATGAGCAGTTCTTC. Its translation is CASSMDSLGFSSYNEQFF.

The sample holds one count of this clone. The V gene is TRBV19, the J gene TRBJ1-5; D may be TRBD1 (5 bases). This CDR3 has 15 residues. V gave up 5 bases and J gave up 4 bases, with 15 bases separating them. Germline V gives CDR1 LNHDA, CDR2 SQIVND (reference sequence). The CDR3 reads CASSLQGNLNQPQHF. CDR3 DNA: TGTGCCAGTAGTCTCCAGGGAAATCTTAATCAGCCCCAGCATTTT.

The CDR3 sequence: CASSPVQGNTEAFF. CDR3 coding DNA: TGTGCCAGCAGTCCTGTACAGGGGAACACTGAAGCTTTCTTT. The rearrangement uses TRBV28 and TRBJ1-1, with TRBD1 as a possible D gene (6 bases). The germline V gene encodes CDR1 MDHEN and CDR2 SYDVKM. V lost 5 bases and J 1 base, leaving 11 bases between the germline ends. The CDR3 totals 14 residues.

This chain links TRBV5-6 with TRBJ2-3, with 16 bases that match TRBD2. The trim removed 3 bases at V and 5 bases at J, leaving 6 bases unmatched. Germline V gives CDR1 SGHDT, CDR2 YYEEEE. CDR3 size: 17 residues. The CDR3 DNA reads TGTGCCAGCAGCTGGGGACTAGCGGGGGGGCCGAGAGATACGCAGTATTTT. Its translation is CASSWGLAGGPRDTQYF.

The V gene is TRBV7-2, the J gene TRBJ2-3, with 15 nucleotides matching TRBD2. V trimming: 5 bases; J trimming: 3 bases; junction bases outside the gene matches: 12. This CDR3 is built from 19 residues. CDR1 is SGHTA, CDR2 FQGNSA, per germline. The CDR3 loop reads CASSRRGLAGGLYTDTQYF. The CDR3 DNA sequence: TGTGCCAGCAGCCGCAGAGGACTAGCGGGGGGGCTTTATACAGATACGCAGTATTTT.

This rearrangement joins TRBV15 to TRBJ2-3; TRBD2 is a possible D gene (5 bases). The CDR3 contains 14 residues. With 8 bases removed from V and 5 bases from J, the gap between germline ends came to 17 bases. CDR1 and CDR2 (germline): LNHNV, YYDKDF (reference sequence). The CDR3 reads CATGSRFSLDTQYF. In DNA, the CDR3 is TGTGCCACCGGGAGCCGGTTTAGTTTAGATACGCAGTATTTT.

The J gene is TRBJ2-7, the V gene TRBV28, with 7 bases aligning to TRBD2. Germline values: CDR1 MDHEN, CDR2 SYDVKM. The ends lost 2 bases at V and 5 bases at J; junction bases unmatched: 6. The CDR3 runs to 14 residues. The CDR3 sequence is CASSLAGDLHEQYF. CDR3 nucleotides: TGTGCCAGCAGTTTAGCGGGAGATCTCCACGAGCAGTACTTC.

The rearrangement joins TRBV6-4 to TRBJ2-2; D perhaps matches TRBD1 (6 bases). The CDR3 contains 15 residues. The germline V gene has CDR1 MRHNA and CDR2 SNTAGT. With 3 bases removed from V and 2 bases from J, the gap between germline ends came to 10 bases. The CDR3 DNA follows: TGTGCCAGCAGTGAGGAACAGGGCAACACCGGGGAGCTGTTTTTT. Its protein is CASSEEQGNTGELFF.

In this sample, this clone turned up once. The V call is TRBV30, the J call TRBJ2-3, with TRBD2 matching 9 bases. Germline loops: CDR1 GTSNPN, CDR2 SVGIG (reference sequence). This CDR3 is built from 17 residues. Trimming took 1 base from V and 4 from J; bases not matched to a gene: 12. The CDR3 protein is CAWSAGGGAWEADTQYF. The CDR3 DNA follows: TGTGCCTGGAGTGCTGGCGGGGGGGCGTGGGAGGCAGATACGCAGTATTTT.

The rearrangement links TRBV27 to TRBJ1-5; TRBD1 is a possible D gene (5 bases). Trimming removed 5 bases from V and 0 bases from J, with 11 bases in between. Germline-derived CDR1 and CDR2 are MNHEY and SMNVEV (reference sequence). The CDR3 spans 15 residues. Here the CDR3 DNA reads TGTGCCAGCAGTCCTGACAGTAATAGCAATCAGCCCCAGCATTTT. It codes for CASSPDSNSNQPQHF.

The CDR3 region is CASSFTGGDYGYTF. CDR3 bases: TGCGCCAGCAGCTTCACAGGGGGCGACTATGGCTACACCTTC. The chain recombines TRBV5-1 with TRBJ1-2; 9 bases are shared with TRBD1. Per germline, CDR1 SGHRS and CDR2 YFSETQ. This CDR3 contains 14 residues. Unmatched junction bases numbered 2, after V lost 2 bases and J lost 3 bases.